This TCR beta chain was found in a study of T cell repertoires in cytomegalovirus infection. The germline V gene encodes CDR1 MNHEY and CDR2 SMNVEV (reference sequence). The CDR3 totals 15 residues. V trimming: 3 bases; J trimming: 6 bases; junction bases outside the gene matches: 7. This clonotype was counted between two and nine times. Its target is unknown. TCRdb re-called the reads through MiXCR, storing one row per CDR3 protein. The data show more than 400,000 distinct CDR3 sequences, with around 27% seen just once and roughly 13% held by the top ten. General study results and limits: The ex vivo response was dominated by HLA-C-restricted CMV-specific TCR beta clonotypes.

The specimen was PBMCs. The chain combines TRBV27 with TRBJ1-2, with 10 bases lining up with TRBD1. This receptor was identified in a human donor in good health (CMV status not recorded). Some clones in this sample may be carry-over from other donors' samples. In DNA, the CDR3 is TGTGCCAGCAGTTTGGAGACAGGGGGCCGGGATGGCTACACCTTC. This encodes CASSLETGGRDGYTF.